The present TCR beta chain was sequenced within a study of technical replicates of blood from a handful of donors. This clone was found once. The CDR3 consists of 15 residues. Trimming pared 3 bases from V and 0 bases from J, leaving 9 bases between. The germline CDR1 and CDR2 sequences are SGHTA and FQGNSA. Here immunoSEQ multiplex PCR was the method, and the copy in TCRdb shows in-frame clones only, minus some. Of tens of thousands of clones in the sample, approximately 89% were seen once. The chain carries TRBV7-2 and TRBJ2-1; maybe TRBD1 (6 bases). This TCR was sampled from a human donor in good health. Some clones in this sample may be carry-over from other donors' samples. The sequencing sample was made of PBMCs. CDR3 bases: TGTGCCAGCAGCTTCGGACAGCCCTCCTACAATGAGCAGTTCTTC. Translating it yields CASSFGQPSYNEQFF. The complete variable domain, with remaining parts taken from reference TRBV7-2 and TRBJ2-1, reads GAGVSQSPSNKVTEKGKDVELRCDPISGHTALYWYRQSLGQGLEFLIYFQGNSAPDKSGLPSDRFSAERTGGSVSTLTIQRTQQEDSAVYLCASSFGQPSYNEQFFGPGTRLTVL.